These T cell receptor beta chains were read from a single sample in a study of type 1 regulatory T cells. Which antigens these TCRs recognize remains unknown. TCRdb used MiXCR to reprocess the reads, holding one entry per CDR3 protein. The sample holds fewer than 70,000 distinct CDR3 sequences, nearly 65% seen once. The sequencing input was cultured T cells, either the whole culture or a sorted T cell fraction (not recorded which). These receptors all stem from a human donor in good health. Each CDR3 is given with its conserved first and last residue. The order of the fields is CDR3 protein, V gene, J gene.

cdr3_aa: CSARVGQGVREPQHF
v_call: TRBV20-1
j_call: TRBJ1-5

cdr3_aa: CASSSGVGDTGELFF
v_call: TRBV11-2
j_call: TRBJ2-2

cdr3_aa: CASSLEPMIEEQFF
v_call: TRBV4-1
j_call: TRBJ2-1

cdr3_aa: CASQGESEQFF
v_call: TRBV28
j_call: TRBJ2-1

cdr3_aa: CAISEFRDDEQFF
v_call: TRBV10-3
j_call: TRBJ2-1

cdr3_aa: CASSHGTGSTDTQYF
v_call: TRBV27
j_call: TRBJ2-3

cdr3_aa: CSAKDRGSQETQYF
v_call: TRBV20-1
j_call: TRBJ2-5

cdr3_aa: CASSFAGGPDTQYF
v_call: TRBV5-6
j_call: TRBJ2-3

cdr3_aa: CASSLERDHTQYF
v_call: TRBV7-2
j_call: TRBJ2-3

cdr3_aa: CASNPSSGTGGYEQYF
v_call: TRBV6-1
j_call: TRBJ2-7

cdr3_aa: CASSLNPGFGNQPQHF
v_call: TRBV12-3/TRBV12-4
j_call: TRBJ1-5

cdr3_aa: CASSVLAEPYEQYF
v_call: TRBV9
j_call: TRBJ2-7

cdr3_aa: CASTEAVQETQYF
v_call: TRBV6-6
j_call: TRBJ2-5

cdr3_aa: CASSLASQSYEQYF
v_call: TRBV12-3/TRBV12-4
j_call: TRBJ2-7

cdr3_aa: CASSRQGANTGGLFF
v_call: TRBV7-9
j_call: TRBJ2-2

cdr3_aa: CASSLRGVGTDTQYF
v_call: TRBV5-1
j_call: TRBJ2-3

cdr3_aa: CASSQDPGGSEKLFF
v_call: TRBV4-3
j_call: TRBJ1-4

cdr3_aa: CASSSLAEGGTQYF
v_call: TRBV11-1
j_call: TRBJ2-3

cdr3_aa: CSAIFRSPETQYF
v_call: TRBV20-1
j_call: TRBJ2-5

cdr3_aa: CASSLGQTSSYEQYF
v_call: TRBV5-1
j_call: TRBJ2-7

cdr3_aa: CSAGRIQGTGELFF
v_call: TRBV20-1
j_call: TRBJ2-2

cdr3_aa: CASSLPGRQGPFPWQFF
v_call: TRBV3-1
j_call: TRBJ2-1

cdr3_aa: CASSESGDYGYTF
v_call: TRBV10-2
j_call: TRBJ1-2

cdr3_aa: CASSLAGTAYNEQFF
v_call: TRBV5-1
j_call: TRBJ2-1

cdr3_aa: CSASTSGLNEQFF
v_call: TRBV20-1
j_call: TRBJ2-1

cdr3_aa: CASSRTGTTNTGELFF
v_call: TRBV5-1
j_call: TRBJ2-2

cdr3_aa: CASSSDRGLGGELFF
v_call: TRBV6-6
j_call: TRBJ2-2

cdr3_aa: CASSQWEGRPYEQYF
v_call: TRBV3-1
j_call: TRBJ2-7

cdr3_aa: CASSNLAGVETQYF
v_call: TRBV9
j_call: TRBJ2-5

cdr3_aa: CSARDPLGLAGVETQYF
v_call: TRBV20-1
j_call: TRBJ2-5

cdr3_aa: CASSQDVGGDEQYF
v_call: TRBV3-1
j_call: TRBJ2-7

cdr3_aa: CASNRLAAYNEQFF
v_call: TRBV12-3/TRBV12-4
j_call: TRBJ2-1

cdr3_aa: CSVEGVPPSYNEQFF
v_call: TRBV29-1
j_call: TRBJ2-1

cdr3_aa: CASRGDTYGYTF
v_call: TRBV12-3/TRBV12-4
j_call: TRBJ1-2

cdr3_aa: CATSATVTDTQHF
v_call: TRBV24-1
j_call: .

cdr3_aa: CASSGEQGRDGYTF
v_call: TRBV4-1
j_call: TRBJ1-2

cdr3_aa: CASSSQPQRTKETQHF
v_call: TRBV7-9
j_call: TRBJ2-5

cdr3_aa: CSARNSWTGHYEQYF
v_call: TRBV20-1
j_call: TRBJ2-7

cdr3_aa: CASSSIGLRFEQYF
v_call: TRBV27
j_call: TRBJ2-7

cdr3_aa: CSAREGSGNTIYF
v_call: TRBV20-1
j_call: TRBJ1-3

cdr3_aa: CASTIRDNSPLHF
v_call: TRBV2
j_call: TRBJ1-6

cdr3_aa: CASSSLPGRNQETQYF
v_call: TRBV5-1
j_call: TRBJ2-5

cdr3_aa: CASSPGQRGVSSSYNEQFF
v_call: TRBV5-1
j_call: TRBJ2-1

cdr3_aa: CASRKQGDEQYF
v_call: TRBV6-5
j_call: TRBJ2-7

cdr3_aa: CSAQRTSGNSQFF
v_call: TRBV20-1
j_call: TRBJ2-1

cdr3_aa: CASSPMGRGLAKNIQYF
v_call: TRBV7-9
j_call: TRBJ2-4